Each of the 30 T cell receptor beta chains below was sequenced from the same sample in a study of T cell repertoires in cytomegalovirus infection. TCRdb used MiXCR to reprocess the reads, holding one entry per CDR3 protein. Seen here are about 310,000 distinct CDR3 sequences, 20% to 25% observed once, and the top ten hold roughly 15%. These receptors have no known antigen. The specimen was cultured PBMCs, collected from culture after CMV antigen stimulation. The receptors here all came from a human donor in good health (CMV status not recorded). Some clones in this sample may be carry-over from other donors' samples.

This chain uses TRBV19 with TRBJ2-1; TRBD2 aligns across 10 bases. This CDR3 spans 16 amino acids. V lost 3 bases to trimming and J lost 3 bases; unmatched junction nucleotides: 5. Germline assignment: CDR1 LNHDA and CDR2 SQIVND (reference sequence). CDR3 sequence (DNA): TGTGCCAGTAGTATCCTAGCGGGAGAGGTCTACAATGAGCAGTTCTTC. Residues: CASSILAGEVYNEQFF. The variable domain in full, with the rest retrieved from reference TRBV19 and TRBJ2-1, is DGGITQSPKYLFRKEGQNVTLSCEQNLNHDAMYWYRQDPGQGLRLIYYSQIVNDFQKGDIAEGYSVSREKKESFPLTVTSAQKNPTAFYLCASSILAGEVYNEQFFGPGTRLTVL.

The chain links TRBV27 to TRBJ2-2; D uncertain. V was shortened by 1 base and J by 7 bases, with 7 bases between the two germline ends. This CDR3 has 13 amino acids. CDR1 and CDR2 from the germline V gene are MNHEY and SMNVEV (reference sequence). The CDR3 loop is CASSLFVGGELFF. The DNA for the CDR3 is TGTGCCAGCAGTTTATTTGTGGGCGGGGAGCTGTTTTTT.

The chain has TRBV12-3 or TRBV12-4 and TRBJ1-2; D gene ambiguous. The CDR3 has 12 residues. Trimming left V 5 bases short and J 2 bases short, with 6 bases between. The CDR3 sequence is CASSDLNYGYTF. The CDR3 coding sequence is TGTGCCAGCAGTGACTTAAACTATGGCTACACCTTC.

The gene calls are TRBV5-1 and TRBJ2-1, with 13 positions matching TRBD2. The J segment lost 7 bases and the V segment lost 6 bases, leaving 7 bases of the junction unmatched. This CDR3 has 15 residues. Germline values: CDR1 SGHRS, CDR2 YFSETQ. The CDR3 bases are TGCGCCAGCAACCAACTAGCGGGAGGGCCTAATGAGCAGTTCTTC. Its protein product is CASNQLAGGPNEQFF.

The sample holds a few counts of this clonotype. The rearrangement links TRBV7-2 to TRBJ1-2; the D gene is possibly TRBD1 (5 bases). The CDR3 consists of 15 residues. Germline lookup yields CDR1 SGHTA and CDR2 FQGNSA. Trimming stripped 0 bases from V and 4 bases from J, with 12 bases between. CDR3 DNA sequence: TGTGCCAGCAGCTTAGCGCTTGTCAGGGCCTATGGCTACACCTTC. Translated: CASSLALVRAYGYTF. The entire variable domain, with the rest obtained from reference TRBV7-2 and TRBJ1-2, is as follows: GAGVSQSPSNKVTEKGKDVELRCDPISGHTALYWYRQSLGQGLEFLIYFQGNSAPDKSGLPSDRFSAERTGGSVSTLTIQRTQQEDSAVYLCASSLALVRAYGYTFGSGTRLTVV.

The gene calls are TRBV5-6 and TRBJ2-3; D is unresolved. Germline V gene data show CDR1 as SGHDT and CDR2 as YYEEEE. Trimming removed 5 bases from V and 3 bases from J, with 13 bases in between. The CDR3 totals 14 residues. This CDR3 is CASRPAAYTDTQYF. In nucleotides, the CDR3 is TGTGCCAGCAGACCCGCCGCTTATACAGATACGCAGTATTTT.

The CDR3 DNA follows: TGTGCCAGCAGTGGGACAGGGATCTACGAGCAGTACGTC. The encoded protein is CASSGTGIYEQYV. This chain joins TRBV6-2 or TRBV6-3 and TRBJ2-7; 9 bases align to TRBD1. CDR1 MNHEY and CDR2 SVGEGT come from the germline V gene. The CDR3 is made up of 13 amino acids. V was pared by 5 bases and J by 3 bases, with 2 bases of the junction left unmatched.

The genes are TRBV20-1 and TRBJ2-2, with D hard to call. The germline gives CDR1 DFQATT, CDR2 SNEGSKA (reference sequence). V lost 3 bases, J lost 1 base, and 9 bases lay in between. This CDR3 region has 14 residues. CDR3 coding DNA: TGCAGTGCTAGGACCTTAGGGAACACCGGGGAGCTGTTTTTT. Translated, it gives CSARTLGNTGELFF.

The chain is built from TRBV20-1 and TRBJ2-1; 12 bases align to TRBD2. The CDR3 spans 13 residues. V trimming: 5 bases; J trimming: 10 bases; junction bases outside the gene matches: 6. Germline CDR1 DFQATT, CDR2 SNEGSKA (reference sequence). The CDR3 loop reads CSASSGRAGEQFF. The CDR3 bases are TGCAGTGCTTCTAGCGGGAGGGCCGGAGAGCAGTTCTTC.

This clonotype was counted ten times or more. V and J are TRBV7-2 and TRBJ2-3, with TRBD1 as a possible D gene (6 bases). V was trimmed by 7 bases and J by 2 bases, leaving 13 bases between them. Germline V gives CDR1 SGHTA, CDR2 FQGNSA. The CDR3 extends over 14 amino acids. The CDR3: CASKQGFYTDTQYF. The DNA of the CDR3 is TGTGCCAGCAAGCAGGGGTTCTACACAGATACGCAGTATTTT. The full variable domain, completed using reference TRBV7-2 and TRBJ2-3, is GAGVSQSPSNKVTEKGKDVELRCDPISGHTALYWYRQSLGQGLEFLIYFQGNSAPDKSGLPSDRFSAERTGGSVSTLTIQRTQQEDSAVYLCASKQGFYTDTQYFGPGTRLTVL.

This clonotype was observed a few times. The CDR3 DNA follows: TGTGCCAGCTCACCCACTTCCCTGGGGACTGAAGCTTTCTTT. Protein: CASSPTSLGTEAFF. The rearrangement links TRBV18 to TRBJ1-1; no clear D gene. The CDR3 is made up of 14 amino acids. CDR1 and CDR2 (germline): KGHSH, LQKENI. Trimming stripped 3 bases from V and 5 bases from J, with 13 bases between.

This clonotype was counted a few times. The gene calls are TRBV7-2 and TRBJ2-4, with D possibly matching TRBD1 (6 bases). Trimming shortened V by 3 bases and J by 3 bases, and 15 bases separated the two germline ends. This CDR3 has 16 residues. Germline V gives CDR1 SGHTA, CDR2 FQGNSA. The CDR3 here is CASSFYVSRGKNIQYF. Written as DNA, the CDR3 is TGTGCCAGCAGCTTTTATGTGAGCAGGGGCAAAAACATTCAGTACTTC.

This clonotype occurred a few times. The chain has TRBV2 and TRBJ1-2, with D unresolved. V was clipped by 1 base and J by 5 bases, with 5 bases between them. The CDR3 length is 12 residues. From germline, CDR1 is SNHLY and CDR2 FYNNEI. DNA of the CDR3: TGTGCCAGCAGTGAAGGGCCTTATGGCTACACCTTC. Protein sequence: CASSEGPYGYTF.

CDR3 in amino acids: CASSEVGSGRGEQYF. CDR3 nucleotides: TGTGCCAGCAGTGAAGTTGGTAGCGGGAGGGGCGAGCAGTACTTC. The rearrangement uses TRBV6-1 and TRBJ2-7, with TRBD2 matching 11 bases. J lost 6 bases, V lost 1 base, and 5 bases had no gene match. From germline, CDR1 is MNHNS and CDR2 SASEGT. The CDR3 covers 15 residues.

The chain combines TRBV20-1 with TRBJ2-1, with 11 bases matching TRBD2. V lost 4 bases, J lost 10 bases, and 12 bases stayed unmatched. Germline CDR1 is DFQATT and CDR2 is SNEGSKA (reference sequence). The CDR3 has 15 amino acids. The CDR3 loop reads CSAIIAGGLGGEQFF. The CDR3 DNA sequence: TGCAGTGCTATCATAGCGGGAGGGCTCGGGGGGGAGCAGTTCTTC.

This clonotype was counted between two and nine times. This chain joins TRBV12-3 or TRBV12-4 and TRBJ1-4, with a tentative D call TRBD1 (6 bases). CDR3 length equals 14 residues. V was pared by 6 bases and J by 8 bases, with 16 bases between. The CDR3, as DNA: TGTGCCAGCAGCATACAGGGTGTACGCGAAAAACTGTTTTTT. Its translation is CASSIQGVREKLFF.

Many counts were recorded for this clonotype. This chain joins TRBV7-3 and TRBJ2-1, with TRBD2 matching 7 bases. Germline V gives CDR1 SGHTA, CDR2 FQGTGA. This CDR3 spans 16 amino acids. The J segment lost 0 bases and the V segment lost 4 bases, leaving 6 bases of the junction unmatched. The CDR3 region is CASSYASGLSYNEQFF. The CDR3 nucleotides are TGTGCCAGCAGCTACGCTAGCGGACTCTCCTACAATGAGCAGTTCTTC. The full variable domain, in which reference TRBV7-3 and TRBJ2-1 provide the parts outside the CDR3, is GAGVSQTPSNKVTEKGKYVELRCDPISGHTALYWYRQSLGQGPEFLIYFQGTGAADDSGLPNDRFFAVRPEGSVSTLKIQRTERGDSAVYLCASSYASGLSYNEQFFGPGTRLTVL.

The sample holds a few counts of this clonotype. This chain uses TRBV20-1 with TRBJ2-4; 7 nucleotides agree with TRBD2. CDR3 length: 14 residues. The germline gives CDR1 DFQATT, CDR2 SNEGSKA (reference sequence). V was clipped by 3 bases and J by 7 bases; unmatched bases: 9. The CDR3 reads CSASREAGGNIQYF. The CDR3 DNA follows: TGCAGTGCTAGCCGGGAGGCCGGAGGGAACATTCAGTACTTC.

The V gene is TRBV20-1, the J gene TRBJ2-2; 11 bases agree with TRBD2. CDR1 DFQATT and CDR2 SNEGSKA come from the germline V gene (reference sequence). This CDR3 region has 14 residues. The V segment lost 3 bases and the J segment 5 bases; nucleotides outside the gene matches: 2. CDR3 amino acids: CSARTSGTTGELFF. The CDR3 DNA is TGCAGTGCTAGGACTAGCGGGACGACCGGGGAGCTGTTTTTT.

This chain connects TRBV7-9 to TRBJ2-7; TRBD2 aligns across 10 bases. CDR1 and CDR2 from the germline V gene are SEHNR and FQNEAQ (reference sequence). The CDR3 runs to 16 residues. Trimming cost V 5 bases and J 2 bases; bases outside gene matches: 9. CDR3 bases: TGTGCCAGCAGCCTACCGACTAGCGGGCACACCTACGAGCAGTACTTC. Translating it yields CASSLPTSGHTYEQYF.

The chain carries TRBV12-3 or TRBV12-4 and TRBJ2-5; D remains ambiguous. Trimming shortened V by 3 bases and J by 1 base, and 18 bases separated the two germline ends. The CDR3 runs 17 residues. This CDR3 is CASSFFGRLRPQETQYF. In DNA, the CDR3 is TGTGCCAGCAGTTTCTTCGGTCGGCTCCGTCCCCAAGAGACCCAGTACTTC.

This chain connects TRBV19 to TRBJ1-5, with D unresolved. CDR3 size: 16 residues. The germline V gene has CDR1 LNHDA and CDR2 SQIVND (reference sequence). V lost 0 bases, J lost 5 bases, and 14 bases lay in between. CDR3 nucleotide sequence: TGTGCCAGTAGTATAGATGGGTTCCGTGGCGATCAGCCCCAGCATTTT. Encoded protein: CASSIDGFRGDQPQHF. The full variable domain, rest sourced from reference TRBV19 and TRBJ1-5, is DGGITQSPKYLFRKEGQNVTLSCEQNLNHDAMYWYRQDPGQGLRLIYYSQIVNDFQKGDIAEGYSVSREKKESFPLTVTSAQKNPTAFYLCASSIDGFRGDQPQHFGDGTRLSIL.

This clonotype turned up a few times. The V call is TRBV24-1, the J call TRBJ2-7; possibly TRBD2 for D (7 bases). The CDR3 runs to 15 residues. CDR1 and CDR2 from the germline V gene are KGHDR and SFDVKD. This CDR3 is CAGRGAASGLYEQYV. The CDR3 nucleotides are TGCGCTGGACGGGGGGCAGCGAGCGGCCTCTACGAGCAGTACGTC.

The V and J genes are TRBV29-1 and TRBJ2-1; 11 bases line up with TRBD1. Germline CDR1 SQVTM, CDR2 ANQGSEA. Unmatched junction bases numbered 6, after V lost 6 bases and J lost 8 bases. The CDR3 totals 13 residues. The CDR3 DNA reads as TGCAGCGTAGAACGGGACAGGGGGGATGAGCAGTTCTTC. Its protein product is CSVERDRGDEQFF.

This clonotype was detected a few times. This sequence joins TRBV6-2 or TRBV6-3 and TRBJ1-5; maybe TRBD1 (5 bases). Trimming shortened V by 6 bases and J by 4 bases, and 16 bases separated the two germline ends. CDR1 and CDR2 from the germline V gene are MNHEY and SVGEGT. The CDR3 totals 15 residues. The CDR3 nucleotides read TGTGCCAGCAGACCCCCGGGGTGGGGGAATCAGCCCCAGCATTTT. Encoded protein: CASRPPGWGNQPQHF.

This clonotype was observed many times. The CDR3 loop is CASSVASTHNEQFF. The CDR3 DNA follows: TGTGCCAGCAGCGTGGCCTCGACCCACAATGAGCAGTTCTTC. The V and J genes are TRBV7-2 and TRBJ2-1; no reliable D call. The CDR3 extends over 14 amino acids. Germline assignment: CDR1 SGHTA and CDR2 FQGNSA. The ends were cut back, 5 bases at V and 5 bases at J, with 13 bases in the middle.

This clonotype has a handful of counts. The chain combines TRBV7-8 with TRBJ2-7, with D possibly TRBD1 on 5 matching bases. The CDR3 length is 14 residues. Germline V gene data show CDR1 as SGHVS and CDR2 as FQNEAQ. Deletions cut 1 base from V and 7 bases from J, with 14 bases between. The chain's CDR3 is CASSLGQGRGEQYV. DNA of the CDR3: TGTGCCAGCAGCTTAGGTCAGGGCCGAGGTGAGCAGTACGTC.

The chain is built from TRBV14 and TRBJ2-7; D is possibly TRBD2 (5 bases). This CDR3 contains 16 residues. Trimming shortened V by 1 base and J by 0 bases, and 13 bases separated the two germline ends. The germline V gene encodes CDR1 SGHDN and CDR2 FVKESK. The CDR3 DNA follows: TGTGCCAGCAGCCAAGCGGAGCGGAGGCACTCCTACGAGCAGTACGTC. It specifies CASSQAERRHSYEQYV.

This clonotype turned up a few times. The chain carries TRBV7-8 and TRBJ2-3; TRBD2 is a possible D gene (6 bases). V was cut by 4 bases and J by 6 bases, with 11 bases left in between. This CDR3 contains 13 residues. Per the germline V gene, CDR1 is SGHVS and CDR2 is FQNEAQ. As DNA, the CDR3 is TGTGCCAGCAGCTCGGGGGTTCTGGATACGCAGTATTTT. This codes for CASSSGVLDTQYF.

The rearrangement uses TRBV6-6 and TRBJ2-2, with 12 positions matching TRBD2. Germline values: CDR1 MNHNY, CDR2 SVGAGI (reference sequence). The V and J ends lost 10 bases and 5 bases, in that order; junction bases with no gene match: 8. This CDR3 comprises 15 residues. This CDR3 reads CATWGLAGVTGELFF. The CDR3 DNA sequence: TGTGCCACCTGGGGACTAGCGGGTGTGACCGGGGAGCTGTTTTTT.